This entry describes one TCR beta chain. Its antigen is undetermined. The study ran its PCR with 60 Vbeta and 13 Jbeta primers. Data came from immunoSEQ multiplex PCR; TCRdb stores just in-frame clones and leaves some out. The data hold some 190,000 clones, with more than 75% observed a single time. This record comes from a study of cytomegalovirus exposure and HLA in healthy donors. Notes on the study in general: Immune exposure information available was restricted to CMV serostatus. The study flagged about 160 TCR beta chains as cytomegalovirus-associated.

Trimming pared 3 bases from V and 5 bases from J, leaving 7 bases between. Germline V gene lookup returns CDR1 SGHTA and CDR2 FQGNSA. CDR3 length equals 12 residues. The V and J genes are TRBV7-2 and TRBJ1-2, with D hard to call. The clonotype was recovered from a man between 35 and 55 years old in good health and CMV-seronegative. The sample consisted of PBMCs. The CDR3 loop reads CASSLRAYGYTF. In nucleotides, the CDR3 is TGTGCCAGCAGCTTGAGGGCATATGGCTACACCTTC.